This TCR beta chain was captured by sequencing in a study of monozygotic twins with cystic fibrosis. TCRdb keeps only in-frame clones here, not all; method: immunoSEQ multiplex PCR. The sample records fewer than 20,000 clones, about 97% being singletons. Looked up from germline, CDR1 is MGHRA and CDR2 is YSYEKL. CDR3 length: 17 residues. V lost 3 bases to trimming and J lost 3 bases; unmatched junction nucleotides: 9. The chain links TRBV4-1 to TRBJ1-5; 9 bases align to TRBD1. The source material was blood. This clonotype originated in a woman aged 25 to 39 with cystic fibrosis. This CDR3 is CASSQARTGVTNQPQHF. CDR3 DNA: TGCGCCAGCAGCCAGGCCCGGACAGGGGTTACCAATCAGCCCCAGCATTTT.